This TCR beta chain originates from a study of cytomegalovirus exposure and HLA in healthy donors. Study outcomes and limitations: It was assumed in the presence/absence analyses that sequencing depth was roughly uniform across donors.

This CDR3 is built from 17 residues. On this clone itself: Its matching antigen is unknown.

The study ran its PCR with 60 Vbeta and 13 Jbeta primers. TCRdb keeps only in-frame clones here, not all; method: immunoSEQ multiplex PCR. The table shows some 190,000 clones, with 80% occurring only once. This TCR derives from a woman aged 25-40 years in good health and CMV-seronegative. The sequenced sample was PBMCs. The chain combines TRBV21-1 with TRBJ2-3; whether TRBD2, the table's D call, matches the DNA was not checked. TRBV21-1 is a listed pseudogene. CDR3 loop: CASSKAGGLGITDTQYF. The CDR3 bases are TGTGCCAGCAGCAAAGCGGGAGGGTTGGGGATCACAGATACGCAGTATTTT.